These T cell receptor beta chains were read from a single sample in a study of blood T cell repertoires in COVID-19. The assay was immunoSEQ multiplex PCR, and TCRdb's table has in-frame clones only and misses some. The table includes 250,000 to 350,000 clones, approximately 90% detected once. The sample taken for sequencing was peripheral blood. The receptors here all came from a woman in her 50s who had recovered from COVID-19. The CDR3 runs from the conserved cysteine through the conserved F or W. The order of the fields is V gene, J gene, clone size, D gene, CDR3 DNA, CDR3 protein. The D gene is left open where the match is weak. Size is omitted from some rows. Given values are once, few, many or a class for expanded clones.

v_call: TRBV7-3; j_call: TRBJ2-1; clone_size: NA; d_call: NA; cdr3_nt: TGTGCCAGCAGCACCGACTGGTACAATGAGCAGTTCTTC; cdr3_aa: CASSTDWYNEQFF
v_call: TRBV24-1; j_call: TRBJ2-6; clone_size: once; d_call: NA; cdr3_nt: TGTGCCACCAGTCACCAAAAGGGAGGTGGGGCCAACGTCCTGACTTTC; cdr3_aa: CATSHQKGGGANVLTF
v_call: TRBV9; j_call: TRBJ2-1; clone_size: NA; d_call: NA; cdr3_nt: TGTGCCAGCAGCGTTTCGGGCGGGGTATACAATGAGCAGTTCTTC; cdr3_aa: CASSVSGGVYNEQFF
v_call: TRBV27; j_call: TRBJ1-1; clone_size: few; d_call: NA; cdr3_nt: TGTGCCAGCAGATTACAGGGATGGGGAACTGAAGCTTTCTTT; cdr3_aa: CASRLQGWGTEAFF
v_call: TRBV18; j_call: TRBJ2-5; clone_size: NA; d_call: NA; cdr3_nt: TGTGCCAGCTCATCCGCGCTTTCGACAGCCAGACAAGAGACCCAGTACTTC; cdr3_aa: CASSSALSTARQETQYF
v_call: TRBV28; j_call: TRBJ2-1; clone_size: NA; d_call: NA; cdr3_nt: TGTGCCAGCAGGCCCGGACTCAGCTCCTACAATGAGCAGTTCTTC; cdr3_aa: CASRPGLSSYNEQFF
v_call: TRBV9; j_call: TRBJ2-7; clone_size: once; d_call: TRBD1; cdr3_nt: TGTGCCAGCAGCGGGGAGGACAGGGGAAACTACGAGCAGTACTTC; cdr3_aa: CASSGEDRGNYEQYF
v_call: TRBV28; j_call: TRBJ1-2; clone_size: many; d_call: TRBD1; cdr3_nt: TGTGCCAGCAGTTCCCCAGGACAGGGGGGGATTGACGGCTACACCTTC; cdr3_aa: CASSSPGQGGIDGYTF
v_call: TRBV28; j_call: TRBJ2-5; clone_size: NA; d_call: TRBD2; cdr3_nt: TGTGCCAGCAGGCACCCGAACCTAGCGGGAGCCCAAGAGACCCAGTACTTC; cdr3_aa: CASRHPNLAGAQETQYF
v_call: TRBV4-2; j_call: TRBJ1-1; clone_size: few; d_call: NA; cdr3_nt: TGTGCCAGCAGCCAGCATAGTGGTTCAGGGGCCTTGAACACTGAAGCTTTCTTT; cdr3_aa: CASSQHSGSGALNTEAFF
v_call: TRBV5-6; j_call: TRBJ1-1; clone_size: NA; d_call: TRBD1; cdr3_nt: TGTGCCAGCAGCTTGGCCCTGGAGGGGGCGGGGGCTTTCTTT; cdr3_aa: CASSLALEGAGAFF
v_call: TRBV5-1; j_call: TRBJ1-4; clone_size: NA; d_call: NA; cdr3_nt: TGCGCCAGCAGCTTGGGTCACGGGACAACTAATGAAAAACTGTTTTTT; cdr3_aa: CASSLGHGTTNEKLFF
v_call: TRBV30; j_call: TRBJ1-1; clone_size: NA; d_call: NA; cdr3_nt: TGTGCCCAGTCCAGGGTCTCGGGTGAAGCTTTCTTT; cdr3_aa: CAQSRVSGEAFF
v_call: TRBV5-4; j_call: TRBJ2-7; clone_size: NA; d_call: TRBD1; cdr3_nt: TGTGCCAGCAGCTCTTTTGGACAGGGGGCCTACGAGCAGTACTTC; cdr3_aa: CASSSFGQGAYEQYF
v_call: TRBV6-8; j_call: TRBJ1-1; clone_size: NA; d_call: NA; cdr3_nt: TGTGCCAGCAGACTAAACAGGGAGGGAGTGAACACTGAAGCTTTCTTT; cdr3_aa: CASRLNREGVNTEAFF
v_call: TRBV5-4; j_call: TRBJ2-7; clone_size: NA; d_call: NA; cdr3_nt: TGTGCCAGCAGCAAGCCGACGGGTAACGAGCAGTACTTC; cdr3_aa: CASSKPTGNEQYF
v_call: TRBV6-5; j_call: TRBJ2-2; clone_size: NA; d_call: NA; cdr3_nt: TGTGCCAGCAGTTACTCGAGATTGGGCCCCGGGGAGCTGTTTTTT; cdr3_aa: CASSYSRLGPGELFF
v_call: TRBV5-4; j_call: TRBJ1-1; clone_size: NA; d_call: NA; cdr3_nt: TGTGCCAGCAGCTTGTCGCCCCTAGAGGCAACTGAAGCTTTCTTT; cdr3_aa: CASSLSPLEATEAFF
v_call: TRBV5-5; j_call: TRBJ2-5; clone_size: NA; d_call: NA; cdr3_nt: TGTGCCAGCAGTTTCCAAAGCGAGGAGACCCAGTACTTC; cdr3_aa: CASSFQSEETQYF